This T cell receptor beta chain was captured in a study of blood T cell repertoires in COVID-19. Study overall: Whether acute or convalescent, the COVID-19 samples came from the United States, Italy and Spain.

CDR1 is MNHEY and CDR2 is SVGEGT in the germline V gene. CDR3 length: 13 amino acids. The V and J ends lost 0 bases and 5 bases respectively, with 5 bases between them. Seattle enrolled patients during active infection and tracked them longitudinally. Per the authors' pipeline: From reference gene primer amplification, estimates of nucleated cell counts were derived. Using immunoSEQ multiplex PCR, the repertoire was profiled, and TCRdb retains in-frame clones only, with some absent. D and trimming come from the DNA, and the V and J calls and clone size come from that table. The sample records 210,000 or so clones, approximately 86% being singletons.

The TCR was taken from a woman aged 25 to 39 with COVID-19, enrolled during active disease. The specimen was peripheral blood. V and J are TRBV6-2 or TRBV6-3 and TRBJ1-5; no clear D. This chain's CDR3 is CASSYSGDQPQHF. CDR3 in DNA: TGTGCCAGCAGTTACTCGGGCGATCAGCCCCAGCATTTT.